This T cell receptor beta chain was retrieved from a study of regulatory T cells in long-lasting Graves disease (dated by TCRdb to about 2021). Concerning the study at large: Persistent Graves' disease meant more than 5 years of antithyroid drug treatment with TSH receptor autoantibodies that stayed positive. The study took place in China and was registered as a clinical trial. Patients with persistent Graves' disease were compared with patients with newly diagnosed Graves' disease using TCR sequencing and RNA sequencing of peripheral blood. A total of roughly 35 samples underwent TCR sequencing: some 13 from persistent and some 20 from newly diagnosed Graves' disease patients. In the clinical cohort, patients with persistent Graves' disease had used antithyroid drugs for an average of around 9.9 years. Study-wide conclusions, independent of this receptor: The study examined only peripheral blood because the primary lesion, thyroid tissue, could not be accessed. A larger number of public clonotypes was shared among persistent patients (over 2,500) than among newly diagnosed patients (around 970). Sequencing and analysis were restricted to the TCR beta chain. Persistent disease showed preferential use of TRBV28, TRBJ1-2 and TRBJ2-5, whereas newly diagnosed disease favored TRBV20-1 and TRBJ2-1. The authors acknowledged the small sample size as a limitation that may reduce accuracy. Compared with newly diagnosed patients, persistent Graves' disease patients had lower TCR Shannon entropy and fewer highly expanded clones, which suggests clonal expansion.

From cysteine to phenylalanine, the CDR3 is 16 amino acids long. The kept DNA is CDR3 alone, 48 bases in frame from the first base. Sequences MDHEN (CDR1) and SYDVKM (CDR2) are obtained from the germline V gene. The trim is 1 base for V and 8 bases for J, with a gap of 20 bases between the germline ends. As for this clonotype: Its antigen target is currently unknown. Given a much more abundant clone one base away, this may be a read error.

The time point label on this specimen signifies: persistent/refractory GD, antithyroid drugs over 5 years with positive TRAb. For both TCR sequencing and RNA sequencing, RNA was extracted from PBMCs in TRIzol. The diagnosis of Graves' disease was made according to American Thyroid Association guidelines. Patients for the study were recruited at an endocrinology department in Xi'an, China. Each patient gave roughly 8.4 milliliters of peripheral blood, collected in an EDTA anticoagulant tube. Ficoll Paque Plus density gradient separation was used to isolate PBMCs, and no further T cell sorting was performed. RNA quality was checked with an Agilent 2100 Bioanalyzer and agarose gel, and concentration with a NanoDrop 2000. Library creation used multiplex PCR. This sample was sequenced with an Illumina HiSeq 4000. CDR3 regions were amplified by Arm-PCR with iRepertoire HTBI primers to construct TCR beta libraries. PCR products were gel purified before sequencing. Regarding the original processing steps: Gene usage analysis of CDR3 amino acid clonotypes relied on the 55 to 80 TRBV and 13 to 15 TRBJ segments identified across samples. Filtered high-quality paired reads were merged into contigs using COPE and FqMerger. BLAST was used to align contigs to the IMGT TRBV, TRBD and TRBJ reference genes, and CDR3 was defined following IMGT. Highly expanded clones were defined as clonotypes with a frequency above 0.1%. Shannon entropy was used to measure repertoire diversity, and the Gini coefficient was used to measure V-J evenness. A clonotype found in more than one individual was treated as public. TCRdb reprocessed the public reads (quality trimming at Q25 with fastp, clone calling with MiXCR) and kept in-frame beta chains. Each entry is one CDR3 protein sequence, shown with its most common DNA and genes. The V and J calls shown here were made by TCRdb, not taken from the authors' results. Here the sample has approximately 400,000 distinct CDR3 sequences; roughly 20% occur a single time. 20% to 25% of the sample is taken by the ten largest.

The material was peripheral blood mononuclear cells (PBMCs), obtained when the disease was refractory, from a patient treated with antithyroid drugs. This clonotype was obtained from a female donor with Graves disease. The sequence joins TRBV28 to TRBJ1-2, and perhaps TRBD1 as D gene, on 6 matching bases. The CDR3 loop reads CASSLSQQGLESGYTF. In nucleotides, the sequence is TGTGCCAGCAGTTTATCTCAACAGGGCTTGGAGTCGGGCTACACCTTC.